Listed here are 19 T cell receptor beta chains from one sample, sequenced in a study of shared clonotypes between healthy human individuals. Measured with immunoSEQ multiplex PCR; TCRdb has only the in-frame clones, and not every one. The top ten clones hold 0.35% to 0.45% of a sample with 2 million to 3 million clones, 93% of them seen once. Sequencing used naive CD4+ T cells from PBMCs. Subset denoted: CD45RA+ positively selected. The receptors here all came from a man between 18 and 29 years old in good health. Some clones in this sample may be carry-over from other donors' samples.

This clone occurred once. This chain joins TRBV7-6 and TRBJ1-4; D perhaps matches TRBD1 (5 bases). The V and J ends lost 5 bases and 4 bases respectively, with 11 bases between them. Germline V gene lookup returns CDR1 SGHVS and CDR2 FNYEAQ. CDR3 length equals 14 residues. CDR3 protein: CASSRQQINEKLFF. The CDR3 bases are TGTGCCAGCAGCCGACAGCAAATTAATGAAAAACTGTTTTTT.

The chain joins TRBV30 to TRBJ1-1, with 7 bases identical to TRBD1. J gave up 1 base and V 4 bases, and 9 bases lay outside the gene matches. Germline V lookup: CDR1 GTSNPN, CDR2 SVGIG (reference sequence). CDR3 length: 15 residues. The CDR3 loop reads CAWNNPGTANTEAFF. The CDR3 nucleotides are TGTGCCTGGAACAATCCCGGGACAGCGAACACTGAAGCTTTCTTT. The full variable domain, its missing parts supplied by reference TRBV30 and TRBJ1-1, is SQTIHQWPATLVQPVGSPLSLECTVEGTSNPNLYWYRQAAGRGLQLLFYSVGIGQISSEVPQNLSASRPQDRQFILSSKKLLLSDSGFYLCAWNNPGTANTEAFFGQGTRLTVV.

In this sample, this clone turned up once. The chain uses TRBV5-1 and TRBJ2-1; 14 nucleotides agree with TRBD2. This CDR3 has 18 amino acids. V was pared by 0 bases and J by 7 bases, with 9 bases of the junction left unmatched. Germline CDR1 is SGHRS and CDR2 is YFSETQ. CDR3 nucleotides: TGCGCCAGCAGCTTGGGACTAGCGGGAGGGCCTGAGGGTAATGAGCAGTTCTTC. The encoded protein is CASSLGLAGGPEGNEQFF.

This chain connects TRBV5-6 to TRBJ2-3; D is perhaps TRBD1 or TRBD2 (5 bases each). This CDR3 has 15 residues. The germline V gene has CDR1 SGHDT and CDR2 YYEEEE. Between the trimmed V and J ends, which lost 0 bases and 1 base, there was a span of 9 bases. CDR3 DNA: TGTGCCAGCAGCTTGGTCCGGGGACGCACAGATACGCAGTATTTT. Residues: CASSLVRGRTDTQYF.

This chain joins TRBV6-6 and TRBJ1-5, with 11 bases aligning to TRBD1. The CDR3 has 16 amino acids. The V segment lost 2 bases and the J segment 6 bases; nucleotides outside the gene matches: 6. Germline V gene data show CDR1 as MNHNY and CDR2 as SVGAGI (reference sequence). The CDR3 reads CASSYGTGTGGQPQHF. The CDR3 DNA reads TGTGCCAGCAGTTACGGGACCGGGACAGGGGGTCAGCCCCAGCATTTT.

The chain has TRBV5-1 and TRBJ2-1; tentatively, D is TRBD1 or TRBD2 (5 bases each). The CDR3 is 14 amino acids. Germline-derived CDR1 and CDR2 are SGHRS and YFSETQ. Trimming cost V 5 bases and J 6 bases, with 15 bases left between them. The chain's CDR3 is CASRLRGTRNEQFF. CDR3 DNA: TGCGCCAGCAGATTGAGGGGTACGCGCAATGAGCAGTTCTTC.

The chain has TRBV14 and TRBJ2-1; no firm D call. This CDR3 is built from 15 residues. The ends were cut back, 1 base at V and 8 bases at J, with 15 bases in the middle. Germline V gene lookup returns CDR1 SGHDN and CDR2 FVKESK. CDR3 bases: TGTGCCAGCAGCCAAGTAGGCCAAGCCGGCGATGAGCAGTTCTTC. As protein: CASSQVGQAGDEQFF.

This chain connects TRBV5-5 to TRBJ2-7; D not certain. The CDR3 covers 15 residues. The germline CDR1 and CDR2 sequences are SGHKS and YYEKEE (reference sequence). V lost 4 bases, J lost 1 base, and 15 bases lay in between. The CDR3 protein is CASSRGVTSSYEQYF. CDR3 nucleotides: TGTGCCAGCAGCCGTGGGGTGACCAGTTCCTACGAGCAGTACTTC.

This chain links TRBV5-4 with TRBJ2-3, with 16 positions matching TRBD2. This CDR3 comprises 19 residues. The germline V gene has CDR1 SGHNT and CDR2 YYREEE (reference sequence). The V gene end was trimmed by 4 bases and the J gene end by 5 bases; junction bases not matched to a gene: 13. The CDR3 coding sequence is TGTGCCAGCAGCCCCGTAGGGACTAGCGGGAGGGCCGTGGGAGATACGCAGTATTTT. Its translation: CASSPVGTSGRAVGDTQYF.

The chain is built from TRBV28 and TRBJ2-1; 13 bases fit TRBD2. Germline loops: CDR1 MDHEN, CDR2 SYDVKM. The length of the CDR3 is 16 residues. Unmatched junction bases numbered 5, after V lost 3 bases and J lost 6 bases. The CDR3 DNA reads TGTGCCAGCAGTTTCTCGGGACTAGCGGGAAGCAATGAGCAGTTCTTC. Protein: CASSFSGLAGSNEQFF.

The chain recombines TRBV9 with TRBJ1-4, with unresolved D. CDR3 length: 14 residues. Looked up from germline, CDR1 is SGDLS and CDR2 is YYNGEE. Trimming removed 6 bases at V and 0 bases at J, with 9 bases between. CDR3 nucleotides: TGTGCCAGCACCACAGCCCCAACTAATGAAAAACTGTTTTTT. This encodes CASTTAPTNEKLFF.

The V call is TRBV7-3, the J call TRBJ2-2; possible D gene TRBD2, 6 bases. This CDR3 region has 15 residues. Germline CDR1 and CDR2: SGHTA and FQGTGA. The V and J ends lost 3 bases and 2 bases respectively, with 10 bases between them. CDR3 DNA: TGTGCCAGCAGCTTGGGGGGTTTTAACACCGGGGAGCTGTTTTTT. Amino acid sequence: CASSLGGFNTGELFF.

This chain connects TRBV28 to TRBJ2-2, with D possibly TRBD1 on 6 matching bases. The V end was cut by 4 bases, the J end by 5 bases, with 11 bases between. Germline V lookup: CDR1 MDHEN, CDR2 SYDVKM. The CDR3 contains 14 residues. This CDR3 reads CASSSPGETGELFF. The CDR3 DNA reads as TGTGCCAGCAGTTCCCCAGGGGAAACCGGGGAGCTGTTTTTT.

This clone was seen a handful of times. V usage is TRBV19 and J usage is TRBJ1-5; no clear D. CDR1 and CDR2 from the germline V gene are LNHDA and SQIVND (reference sequence). The CDR3 extends over 12 amino acids. Trimming removed 8 bases at V and 6 bases at J, with 11 bases between. This CDR3 is CASSGSAQPQHF. Here the CDR3 DNA reads TGTGCCAGTTCGGGGTCGGCTCAGCCCCAGCATTTT.

V is TRBV9 and J is TRBJ2-7, with 8 bases lining up with TRBD2. Germline lookup yields CDR1 SGDLS and CDR2 YYNGEE. J lost 4 bases, V lost 0 bases, and 6 bases had no gene match. The CDR3 covers 15 residues. The CDR3 bases are TGTGCCAGCAGCGTAGGAGCGGGAGTGGCTTACGAGCAGTACTTC. This encodes CASSVGAGVAYEQYF.

The V call is TRBV11-2, the J call TRBJ2-7, with D possibly being TRBD2 (6 bases). This CDR3 has 15 residues. Germline loops: CDR1 SGHAT, CDR2 FQNNGV. V lost 1 base, J lost 5 bases, and 15 bases lay in between. CDR3 region: CASSLGRRVDDEQYF. DNA for the CDR3: TGTGCCAGCAGCTTAGGGAGGAGGGTAGACGACGAGCAGTACTTC.

V is TRBV28 and J is TRBJ1-1; D unclear. From germline, CDR1 is MDHEN and CDR2 SYDVKM. The CDR3 is 15 amino acids. V lost 3 bases, J lost 0 bases, and 11 bases lay in between. The CDR3 DNA sequence: TGTGCCAGCAGTTTGACGGCCACTATGAACACTGAAGCTTTCTTT. Protein product: CASSLTATMNTEAFF.

Worth noting for this clone: The same CDR3 is also encoded by other DNA sequences in this sample. The chain carries TRBV5-4 and TRBJ1-1; D is uncertain. V lost 2 bases, J lost 1 base, and 9 bases lay in between. This CDR3 is built from 14 residues. Germline CDR1 SGHNT, CDR2 YYREEE (reference sequence). The CDR3 spells CASSLGHPNTEAFF. DNA of the CDR3: TGTGCCAGCAGCTTAGGGCACCCGAACACTGAAGCTTTCTTT. Based on the CDR3 plus reference TRBV5-4 and TRBJ1-1, the full variable domain is ETGVTQSPTHLIKTRGQQVTLRCSSQSGHNTVSWYQQALGQGPQFIFQYYREEENGRGNFPPRFSGLQFPNYSSELNVNALELDDSALYLCASSLGHPNTEAFFGQGTRLTVV.

As for this clone: Other DNA sequences of this sample code for an identical CDR3. The V and J genes are TRBV6-6 and TRBJ1-1; no reliable D call. There are 12 residues in the CDR3. CDR1 and CDR2 (germline): MNHNY, SVGAGI (reference sequence). V dropped 5 bases and J dropped 3 bases, with 7 bases sitting between them. The CDR3 is CASSTLDTEAFF. The CDR3 DNA sequence: TGTGCCAGCAGTACCTTGGACACTGAAGCTTTCTTT.